This TCR beta chain was obtained from a study of shared clonotypes between healthy human individuals. At the level of the study: For every donor, three CD4 naive, three CD4 memory, two CD8 naive and one CD8 memory plates were used.

Assay execution proceeded at the deep level. Repertoires were generated with immunoSEQ multiplex PCR, while TCRdb's copy carries only in-frame clones and drops some. The table includes a few million clones, around nine tenths detected once. A remark on this clone: The antigen remains unidentified.

Germline CDR1 and CDR2: GTSNPN and SVGIG (reference sequence). The CDR3 sequence is 12 residues long. V was cut by 4 bases and J by 2 bases, with 9 bases left in between. Study-wide points: Sharing across four donors was highest in naive CD4 (roughly 5%) and lowest in memory CD8 (0.4%). Generation probability values for non-shared clonotypes were lower than those for clonotypes shared by all four donors.

The receptor comes from a man aged 18 to 30 in good health. This chain connects TRBV30 to TRBJ2-7; weak D call: TRBD2 (5 bases). Sequenced input: naive CD4+ T cells sorted from blood. Sample subset: CD45RA+ positively selected. CDR3 in amino acids: CAWKRSAYEQYF. CDR3 bases: TGTGCCTGGAAGCGGTCAGCCTACGAGCAGTACTTC.